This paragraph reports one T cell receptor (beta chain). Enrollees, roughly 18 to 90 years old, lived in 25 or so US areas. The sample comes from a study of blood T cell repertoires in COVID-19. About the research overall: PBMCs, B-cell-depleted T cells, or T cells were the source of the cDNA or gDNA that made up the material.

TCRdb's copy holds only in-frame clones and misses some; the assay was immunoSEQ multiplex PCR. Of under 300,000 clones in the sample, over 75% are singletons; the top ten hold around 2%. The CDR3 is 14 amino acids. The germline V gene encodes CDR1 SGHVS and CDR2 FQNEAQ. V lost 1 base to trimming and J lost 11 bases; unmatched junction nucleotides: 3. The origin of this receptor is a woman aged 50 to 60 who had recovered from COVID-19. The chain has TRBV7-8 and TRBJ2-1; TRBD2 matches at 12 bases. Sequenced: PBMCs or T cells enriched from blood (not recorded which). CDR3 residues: CASSLVLAGGKQFF. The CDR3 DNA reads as TGTGCCAGCAGCTTAGTCCTAGCGGGAGGGAAGCAGTTCTTC.